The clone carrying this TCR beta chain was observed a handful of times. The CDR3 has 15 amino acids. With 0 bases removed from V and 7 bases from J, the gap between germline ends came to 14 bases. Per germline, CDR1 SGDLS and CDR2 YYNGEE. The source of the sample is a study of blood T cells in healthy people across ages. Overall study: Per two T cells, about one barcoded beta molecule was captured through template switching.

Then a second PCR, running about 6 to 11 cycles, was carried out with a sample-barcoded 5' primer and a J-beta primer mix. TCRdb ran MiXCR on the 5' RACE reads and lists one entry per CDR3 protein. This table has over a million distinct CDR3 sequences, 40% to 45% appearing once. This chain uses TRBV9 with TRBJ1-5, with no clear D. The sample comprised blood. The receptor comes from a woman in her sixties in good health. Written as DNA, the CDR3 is TGTGCCAGCAGCGTAGCCGACACCCATGGGCAGCCCCAGCATTTT. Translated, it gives CASSVADTHGQPQHF.